This T cell receptor (beta chain) was found in a study of breast tumors, draining lymph nodes, adjacent tissues. As to this clonotype: What it binds is not known.

In TCRdb, the multiplex PCR reads were re-called with MiXCR into one record per CDR3 protein. Of 17,000 or so distinct CDR3 sequences detected, about 45% appear once; the ten largest clones hold about 14%. Notes on the study in general: Tumor T cell lymph node origin was a supported hypothesis, not proven.

This CDR3 is 15 amino acids long. With 2 bases removed from V and 6 bases from J, the gap between germline ends came to 14 bases. CDR1 is SGDLS, CDR2 YYNGEE, per germline. Sequencing was carried out using tumor-adjacent breast tissue. This chain joins TRBV9 and TRBJ1-4, with D tentatively TRBD1 (6 bases). The origin of this receptor is a female donor with breast cancer. Some clones in this sample may be carry-over from other donors' samples. The CDR3, as DNA: TGTGCCAGCAGCGTGCAGGGGTATGGTGATGAAAAACTGTTTTTT. Its translation: CASSVQGYGDEKLFF.